This T cell receptor beta chain was documented in a study of cytomegalovirus exposure and HLA in healthy donors (dated by TCRdb to about 2017). Concerning the study at large: According to an earlier analysis of 450 to 650 of the donors, some 180 million T cells yielded over 100 million unique TCR beta sequences and about 300 Gb of sequence data. Both class I and class II loci were covered by HLA typing, at four-digit resolution. In an earlier analysis of over 550 of the donors, high-throughput TCR beta sequencing was used to judge whether each TCR beta V gene segment behaved as functional or pseudogenic. All discovery cohort repertoires had been generated on a single sequencing platform. Among under 450 genotyped donors of the cohort, an average of around 240,000 unique TCR beta nucleotide sequences were sequenced per donor, roughly 20% of them non-productive. Along with the approximately 700-subject first cohort, a separate validation cohort of approximately 110 different subjects was used. In the later analysis, no new phenotypic data were used to find candidate immune exposures; instead, reliance was placed on TCR beta sequences and their occurrence across donors. An early release covering some 640 HLA-typed donors comprised approximately 290 gigabases of sequencing data and around 86 million unique TCR sequences. Of the roughly 390 genotyped donors, about 80% fell in the genetic ancestry cluster associated with self-reported Caucasian donors. High-throughput TCR immunosequencing, statistical association of individual TCRs with disease status, and machine learning were combined to predict cytomegalovirus infection status. Genome-wide SNP genotypes for about three fifths of the roughly 670 donors were used in a later genetic analysis, which treated that subset as a discovery cohort. A later analysis re-analyzed previously published TCR beta repertoires from about 600 donors and added high-resolution HLA genotyping to study TCR occurrence patterns. Alongside the repertoire data, information on donor age, sex, ethnicity and CMV serostatus was compiled. Roughly 5 DR-DQ haplotypes were treated as single units for association and clustering because of strong linkage in the cohort. The aim of the study was to test whether cataloging public T cell receptors could identify signatures of past pathogen exposure. Typing coverage differed by locus: A, B, C, DRB1 and DQB1 were typed in about 620-640 donors, DQA1 in around 500, DPA1 in 600 to 610, and DPB1 in approximately 450. Using immunosequencing, the study profiled T cell repertoires from 666 subjects and related those repertoires to cytomegalovirus serostatus.

The study at large found these results: This cohort had only TCR beta chains sequenced, and the lack of alpha or paired-chain data limited which features could be detected. For the cohort, immune exposure information was limited to CMV serostatus. Because HLA typing was unavailable for some donors at each locus, only the typed subset was used in association tests. According to a later analysis, parvovirus B19, influenza, CMV and Epstein-Barr virus appeared linked to several top co-occurrence clusters. A group of highly shared sequence variants was considered likely to be a technical artifact of the sequencing pipeline. The authors suggested that the approach could potentially be generalized to other disease states and immunological phenotypes. A further reported finding was that TCR beta sequences accurately predicted the HLA-A and HLA-B alleles for most subjects in the first cohort. In both the original and validation cohorts, the classifier was reported to diagnose cytomegalovirus status with high specificity and sensitivity. Compared with the roughly 720-donor mean, donors in an Asian-associated ancestry cluster had fewer N-insertions in productive TCRs, according to a later genetic analysis. Linkage disequilibrium might explain the correlated functional status among segregating V segments, but an unknown experimental factor could not be ruled out. Across donors, most TCR sequences were observed very rarely, whereas some public TCRs were present in many individuals. An earlier analysis of approximately 500 of the donors showed that most TCR beta V segments appeared in productive rearrangements either about 87% or about 30% of the time, which broadly matched IMGT annotations. In a later genetic analysis, a missense DCLRE1C variant was associated with V-gene and J-gene trimming of TCR beta chains, and the association was replicated in an independent cohort. In a later analysis, HLA-associated TCR beta chains showed more clonal expansion and lower generation probabilities than non-associated chains that were equally common. Specific HLA alleles were associated with some 15,000 TCR beta sequences at a false discovery rate of 0.05 in a later analysis. Some IMGT-functional V segments, including TRBV6-2 and TRBV6-3, could not be told apart with the 87-base-pair reads, so those segments were excluded. In vitro tests confirmed that a few of the cytomegalovirus-associated TCR beta chains recognize cytomegalovirus antigens. Because counts were too low, approximately 15 rarely observed V segments, including chromosome 9 orphons, were excluded from the earlier analysis of under 650 of the donors. The presence/absence analyses assumed that sequencing depth was roughly uniform across donors, and that assumption may not be true. A later analysis found that most CMV-associated TCR beta chains appeared HLA-restricted, with HLA associations seemingly driven largely by CMV exposure. When HLA alleles, especially DR and DQ, strongly co-occurred, TCR associations were difficult to assign to individual alleles. In the study, some 180 TCR beta chains were listed as associated with cytomegalovirus. In a later analysis, the rate of TCR association differed among HLA loci, with DRB1 alleles having the most associated TCRs and HLA-C alleles having the fewest.

In total, more than 500 healthy bone marrow donors made up the cohort. At the time of sampling, every cohort member was nominally healthy, though immune exposures that went unrecorded were likely present. The donor tested CMV seropositive and was one of the 289 seropositive cohort members. A peripheral blood sample was collected from each donor, and TCR beta sequencing was performed on peripheral blood mononuclear cells. The Qiagen DNeasy Blood Extraction Kit was used to extract genomic DNA from the blood cell samples. The CDR3 has 15 amino acids, counting the end cysteine and phenylalanine. CDR3 DNA only is kept here, 45 bases in frame from base 1. V ends up 5 bases short and J 1 base short, with an unmatched junction base count of 5. The germline V gene gives CDR1 as SGHNT and CDR2 as YENEEA. Library creation used the immunoSEQ multiplex PCR assay. For the multiplex PCR, a mixture combining 60 forward primers for TCR Vbeta segments and 13 reverse primers for TCR Jbeta segments was used. Amplification of the CDR3 region of rearranged TCR beta genes was performed with a multiplex PCR assay on genomic DNA. On the Illumina HiSeq System, the amplified TCR beta libraries were sequenced as 87-base-pair reads. Per the source publication's procedure: In a later analysis, approximately 74 million unique TCR beta chains were counted across the 500 to 700 repertoires, and roughly 11 million of these chains were shared by at least two donors. To remove PCR and sequencing errors, raw reads were error-corrected and collapsed into unique sequences using a nearest-neighbor algorithm that merged closely related sequences. CDR3 sequences were aligned to IMGT reference sequences to assign V, D and J gene segments. For a sequence to be retained, a match of at least six nucleotides to both a V gene segment and a J gene segment was required. Rearrangements were called productive when the CDR3 lacked stop codons and stayed in frame with V and J; all others were non-productive. CDR3 was defined according to IMGT convention as the region running from the second conserved V-encoded cysteine to the conserved J-encoded phenylalanine. The earlier analysis of approximately 590 of the donors excluded any sequence lacking an unambiguous match to a single V gene segment. In an earlier analysis of more than 500 of the donors, a V segment was called functional when productive rearrangements were above 56.7%, and segregating when the standard deviation between donors exceeded 5%. A statistical classification framework was built to diagnose cytomegalovirus status from the catalog of TCR beta chain sequences. In a later analysis, V and J genes were assigned by comparing TCR nucleotide sequences against IMGT/GENE-DB human TR gene sequences. A later analysis assigned CDR3 sequences and most-parsimonious VDJ recombination scenarios with the TCRdist pipeline. In a later analysis, each TCR beta chain was defined by its CDR3 amino acid sequence together with its V-gene family, and reads without a unique V-gene family were excluded. In a later analysis, approximately 640 highly shared, low-generation-probability nucleotide sequences were removed to address suspected cross-contamination and a sequencing artifact. In a later analysis, a clonal expansion index for each public chain was calculated from normalized within-repertoire ranks of inferred template counts. Generation probabilities in a later analysis came from a VDJ recombination model fitted to out-of-frame rearrangements, and those results were checked against IGoR. In a later analysis, hypergeometric tests were used to score TCR-TCR, TCR-HLA and TCR-CMV co-occurrence, with a repertoire-size bias correction applied to TCR pairs. A later analysis estimated false discovery rates by permuting HLA or CMV assignments 20 times. A later analysis grouped co-occurring TCRs with DBSCAN, adding TCRdist sequence similarity when clustering within HLA-allele-positive subsets. Repertoires with fewer than 30,000 or more than 120,000 public chains were left out of co-occurrence clustering, as were five repertoires with anomalous nucleotide sharing. Held by TCRdb, this immuneACCESS table contains in-frame sequences only and omits some clones. Under half of the omission traces to an unresolved V gene where checked; the cause of the rest is unknown. V and J calls and clone size are given by that table; D and trimming were obtained from the DNA. In all, the sample holds about 120,000 clones, and about four fifths of those were seen once. About 10% of the sample lies in the top ten.

This clone was detected only once. Its antigen has not been determined. Base quality data are lacking; no much larger clone is found one base away. Sequenced material: PBMCs. This clonotype was obtained from a female donor in good health and CMV-seropositive. The sequence is built from TRBV11-3 and TRBJ2-7; the junction holds 10 bases that match TRBD1. The CDR3 protein is CASSHGTGDSYEQYF. The DNA sequence follows: TGTGCCAGCAGCCATGGGACAGGGGATTCCTACGAGCAGTACTTC. The full variable domain, with segments outside the CDR3 supplied by the reference TRBV11-3 and TRBJ2-7 proteins, appears as EAGVVQSPRYKIIEKKQPVAFWCNPISGHNTLYWYLQNLGQGPELLIRYENEEAVDDSQLPKDRFSAERLKGVDSTLKIQPAELGDSAVYLCASSHGTGDSYEQYFGPGTRLTVT.